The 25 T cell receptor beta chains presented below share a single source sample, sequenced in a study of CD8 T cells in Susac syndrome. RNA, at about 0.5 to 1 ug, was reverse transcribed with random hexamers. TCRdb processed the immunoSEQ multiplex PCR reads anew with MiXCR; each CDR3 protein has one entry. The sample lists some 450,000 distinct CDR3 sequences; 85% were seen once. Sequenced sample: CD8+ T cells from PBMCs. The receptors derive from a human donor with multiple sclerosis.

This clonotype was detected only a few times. The CDR3, as DNA: TGCGCCAGCAGCTTGGGAAGGGGAGGGAAGTCTGGGGCCAACGTCCTGACTTTC. Amino acid sequence: CASSLGRGGKSGANVLTF. The J gene is TRBJ2-6, the V gene TRBV5-1, with TRBD2 matching over 7 bases. This CDR3 spans 18 amino acids. V shed 0 bases, J shed 1 base, and the junction held 7 bases outside the gene matches. Germline lookup yields CDR1 SGHRS and CDR2 YFSETQ.

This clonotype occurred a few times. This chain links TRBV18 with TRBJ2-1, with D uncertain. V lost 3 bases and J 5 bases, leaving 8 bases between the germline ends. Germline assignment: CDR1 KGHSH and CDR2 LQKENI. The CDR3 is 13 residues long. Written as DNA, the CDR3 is TGTGCCAGCTCACCTTCGCTCGACAATGAGCAGTTCTTC. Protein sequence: CASSPSLDNEQFF.

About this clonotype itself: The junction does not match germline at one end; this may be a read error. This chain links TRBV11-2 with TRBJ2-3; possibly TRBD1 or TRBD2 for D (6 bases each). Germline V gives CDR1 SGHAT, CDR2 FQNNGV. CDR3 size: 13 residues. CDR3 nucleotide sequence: TGTGCCAGCAGCTTATGGGGGGCAGATATGCAGTATTTT. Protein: CASSLWGADMQYF. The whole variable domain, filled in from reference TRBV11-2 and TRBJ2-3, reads EAGVAQSPRYKIIEKRQSVAFWCNPISGHATLYWYQQILGQGPKLLIQFQNNGVVDDSQLPKDRFSAERLKGVDSTLKIQPAKLEDSAVYLCASSLWGADMQYFGPGTRLTVL.

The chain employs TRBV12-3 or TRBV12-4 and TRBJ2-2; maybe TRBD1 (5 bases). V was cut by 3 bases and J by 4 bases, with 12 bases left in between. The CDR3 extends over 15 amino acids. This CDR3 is CASSLGQGRTGELFF. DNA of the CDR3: TGTGCCAGCAGTTTGGGGCAGGGCCGCACCGGGGAGCTGTTTTTT.

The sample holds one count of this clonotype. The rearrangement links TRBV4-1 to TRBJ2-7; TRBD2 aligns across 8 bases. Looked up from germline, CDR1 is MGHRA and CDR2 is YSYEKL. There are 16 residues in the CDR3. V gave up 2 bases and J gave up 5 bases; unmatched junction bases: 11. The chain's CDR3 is CASSQTTGTRGDEQYF. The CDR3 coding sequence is TGCGCCAGCAGCCAAACGACCGGGACTAGAGGCGACGAGCAGTACTTC.

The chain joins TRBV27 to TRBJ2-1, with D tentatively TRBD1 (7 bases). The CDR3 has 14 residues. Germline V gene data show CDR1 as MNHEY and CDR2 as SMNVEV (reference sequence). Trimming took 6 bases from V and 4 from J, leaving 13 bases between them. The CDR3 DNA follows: TGTGCCAGCAGCGCGGGACAGTGGTACAATGAGCAGTTCTTC. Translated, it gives CASSAGQWYNEQFF.

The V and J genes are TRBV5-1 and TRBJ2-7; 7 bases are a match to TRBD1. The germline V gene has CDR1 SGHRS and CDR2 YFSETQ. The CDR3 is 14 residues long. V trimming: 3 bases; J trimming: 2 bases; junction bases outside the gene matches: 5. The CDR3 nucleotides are TGCGCCAGCAGCTCGACAGGGCTTGCCTACGAGCAGTACTTC. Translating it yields CASSSTGLAYEQYF.

The CDR3 sequence is CASSESTGEDQPQHF. CDR3 DNA sequence: TGCGCCAGCAGTGAGTCGACAGGGGAGGATCAGCCCCAGCATTTT. The genes are TRBV10-2 and TRBJ1-5, with TRBD1 identical over 8 bases. J lost 5 bases, V lost 0 bases, and 3 bases had no gene match. The CDR3 totals 15 residues. Germline assignment: CDR1 WSHSY and CDR2 SAAADI.

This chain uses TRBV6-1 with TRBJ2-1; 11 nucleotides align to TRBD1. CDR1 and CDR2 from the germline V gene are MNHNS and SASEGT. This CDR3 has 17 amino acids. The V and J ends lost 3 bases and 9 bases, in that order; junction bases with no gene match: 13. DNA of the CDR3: TGTGCCAGCAGTGATACTCCCGGGACAGGGGGTCCAATTGAGCAGTTCTTC. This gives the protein CASSDTPGTGGPIEQFF.

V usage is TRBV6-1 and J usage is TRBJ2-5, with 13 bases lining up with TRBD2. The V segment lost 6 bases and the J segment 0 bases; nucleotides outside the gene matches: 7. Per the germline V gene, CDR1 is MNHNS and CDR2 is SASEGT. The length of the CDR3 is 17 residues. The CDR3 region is CASSTGTSGTYQETQYF. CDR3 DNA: TGTGCCAGCAGCACCGGGACTAGCGGGACGTACCAAGAGACCCAGTACTTC.

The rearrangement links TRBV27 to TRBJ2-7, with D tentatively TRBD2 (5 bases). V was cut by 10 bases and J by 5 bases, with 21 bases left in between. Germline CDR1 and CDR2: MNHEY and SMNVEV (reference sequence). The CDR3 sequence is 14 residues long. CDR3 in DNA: TGTGCCACGGCCGGTTTTAACGGGGTGGACGAGCAGTACTTC. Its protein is CATAGFNGVDEQYF.

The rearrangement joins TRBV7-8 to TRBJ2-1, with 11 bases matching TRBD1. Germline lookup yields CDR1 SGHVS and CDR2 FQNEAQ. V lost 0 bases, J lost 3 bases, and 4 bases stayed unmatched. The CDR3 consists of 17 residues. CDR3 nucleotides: TGTGCCAGCAGCTTAGCCCTGGACAGGGGGCTCTACAATGAGCAGTTCTTC. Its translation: CASSLALDRGLYNEQFF.

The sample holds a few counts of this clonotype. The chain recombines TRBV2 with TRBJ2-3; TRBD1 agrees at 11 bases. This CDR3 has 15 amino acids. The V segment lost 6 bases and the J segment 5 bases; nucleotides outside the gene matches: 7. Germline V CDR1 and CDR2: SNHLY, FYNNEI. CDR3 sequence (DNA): TGTGCCAGCAGCCAAGGGACAGGGGGTCGAGATACGCAGTATTTT. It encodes CASSQGTGGRDTQYF.

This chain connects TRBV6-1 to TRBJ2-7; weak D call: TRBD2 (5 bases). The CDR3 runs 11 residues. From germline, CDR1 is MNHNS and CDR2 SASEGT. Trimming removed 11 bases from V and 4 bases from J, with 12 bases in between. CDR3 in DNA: TGTGCCTGCTCGGGGTTTTACGAGCAGTACTTC. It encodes CACSGFYEQYF.

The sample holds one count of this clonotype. CDR3 in amino acids: CASSRDSLNTGELFF. Written as DNA, the CDR3 is TGTGCCAGTAGTAGGGACAGCCTAAACACCGGGGAGCTGTTTTTT. This rearrangement joins TRBV19 to TRBJ2-2; 7 nucleotides agree with TRBD1. CDR1 LNHDA and CDR2 SQIVND come from the germline V gene (reference sequence). V lost 4 bases to trimming and J lost 2 bases; unmatched junction nucleotides: 4. This CDR3 spans 15 amino acids.

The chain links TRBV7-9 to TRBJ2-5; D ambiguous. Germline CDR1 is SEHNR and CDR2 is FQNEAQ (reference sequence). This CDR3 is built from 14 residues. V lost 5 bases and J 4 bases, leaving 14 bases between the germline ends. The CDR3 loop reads CASSDLVSTETQYF. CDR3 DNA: TGTGCCAGCAGCGACTTGGTATCTACAGAGACCCAGTACTTC.

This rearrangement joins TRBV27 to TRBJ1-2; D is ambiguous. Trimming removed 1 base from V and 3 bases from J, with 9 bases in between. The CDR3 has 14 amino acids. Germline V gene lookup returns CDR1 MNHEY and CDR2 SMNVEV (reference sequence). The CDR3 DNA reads TGTGCCAGCAGTTTATGGTCCGGAGACTATGGCTACACCTTC. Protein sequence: CASSLWSGDYGYTF.

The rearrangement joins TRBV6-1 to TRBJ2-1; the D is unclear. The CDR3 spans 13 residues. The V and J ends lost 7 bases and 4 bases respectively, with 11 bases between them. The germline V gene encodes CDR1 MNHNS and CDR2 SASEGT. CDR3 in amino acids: CASTQMGYNEQFF. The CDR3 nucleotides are TGTGCCAGCACGCAAATGGGATACAATGAGCAGTTCTTC.

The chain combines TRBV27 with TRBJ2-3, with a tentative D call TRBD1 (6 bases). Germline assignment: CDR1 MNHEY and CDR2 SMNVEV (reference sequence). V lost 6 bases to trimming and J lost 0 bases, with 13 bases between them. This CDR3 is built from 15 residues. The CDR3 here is CASRSGTTSTDTQYF. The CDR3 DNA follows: TGTGCCAGCAGGTCCGGGACAACTAGCACAGATACGCAGTATTTT.

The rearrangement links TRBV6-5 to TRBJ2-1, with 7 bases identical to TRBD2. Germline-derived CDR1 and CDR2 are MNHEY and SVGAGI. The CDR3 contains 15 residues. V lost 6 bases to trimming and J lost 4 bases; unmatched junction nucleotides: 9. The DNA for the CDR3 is TGTGCCAGCAGGCTTTACAGCGGGGCTTACAATGAGCAGTTCTTC. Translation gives CASRLYSGAYNEQFF.

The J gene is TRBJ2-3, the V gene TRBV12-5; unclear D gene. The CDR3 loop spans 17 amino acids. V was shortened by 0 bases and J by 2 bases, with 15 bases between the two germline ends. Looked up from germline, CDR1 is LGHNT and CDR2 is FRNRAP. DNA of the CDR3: TGTGCTAGTGGTTTGGTAGACTCAGATCTATACACAGATACGCAGTATTTT. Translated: CASGLVDSDLYTDTQYF. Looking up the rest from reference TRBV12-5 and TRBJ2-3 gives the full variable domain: DARVTQTPRHKVTEMGQEVTMRCQPILGHNTVFWYRQTMMQGLELLAYFRNRAPLDDSGMPKDRFSAEMPDATLATLKIQPSEPRDSAVYFCASGLVDSDLYTDTQYFGPGTRLTVL.

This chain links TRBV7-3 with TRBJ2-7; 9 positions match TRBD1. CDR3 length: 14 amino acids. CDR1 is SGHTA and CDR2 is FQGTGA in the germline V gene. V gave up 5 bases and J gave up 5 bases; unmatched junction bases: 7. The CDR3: CASSEDRGDNEQYF. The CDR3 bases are TGTGCCAGCAGCGAGGACAGGGGAGATAACGAGCAGTACTTC.

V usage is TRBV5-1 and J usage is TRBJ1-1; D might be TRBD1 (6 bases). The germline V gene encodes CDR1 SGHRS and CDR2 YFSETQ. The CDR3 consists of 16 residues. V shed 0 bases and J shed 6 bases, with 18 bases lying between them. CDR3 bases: TGCGCCAGCAGCTTGGATGACGCGAGGGCAGGGGCTGAAGCTTTCTTT. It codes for CASSLDDARAGAEAFF.

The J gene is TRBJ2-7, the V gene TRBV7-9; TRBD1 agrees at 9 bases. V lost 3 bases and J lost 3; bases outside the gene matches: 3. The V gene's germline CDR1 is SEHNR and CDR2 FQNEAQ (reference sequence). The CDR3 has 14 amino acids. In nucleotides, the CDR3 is TGTGCCAGCAGCTTCGAGACAGGGGGCTACGAGCAGTACTTC. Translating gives CASSFETGGYEQYF.

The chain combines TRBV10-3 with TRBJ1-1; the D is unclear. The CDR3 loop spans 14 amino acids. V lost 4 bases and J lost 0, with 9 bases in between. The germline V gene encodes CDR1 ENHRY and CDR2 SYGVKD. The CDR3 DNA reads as TGTGCCATCAGTGCCCCAGGTGTGAACACTGAAGCTTTCTTT. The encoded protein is CAISAPGVNTEAFF.